This T cell receptor (beta chain) was sequenced during a study of blood T cell repertoires in COVID-19. Authors' analysis steps: The authors estimated nucleated cell counts from reference gene primer amplification. Using immunoSEQ multiplex PCR, the repertoire was profiled, and TCRdb retains in-frame clones only, with some absent. The DNA gave D and trimming, while V, J and clone size come from that table. The sample includes 150,000 or so clones, roughly 80% of them seen just once. Participants were aged roughly 18 to 100 years from more than 20 US areas. CDR1 is KGHSH, CDR2 LQKENI, per germline. This CDR3 region has 15 residues. The junction had 8 bases not matched to a gene; V was cut back by 3 bases and J by 6 bases.

The sample comprised PBMCs or T cells enriched from blood (not recorded which). The V call is TRBV18, the J call TRBJ1-2; 9 bases match TRBD1. This receptor was taken from a woman aged 40 to 55 with acute COVID-19. The CDR3 loop reads CASSPGSDRGDGYTF. DNA of the CDR3: TGTGCCAGCTCACCGGGGAGCGACAGGGGGGATGGCTACACCTTC.